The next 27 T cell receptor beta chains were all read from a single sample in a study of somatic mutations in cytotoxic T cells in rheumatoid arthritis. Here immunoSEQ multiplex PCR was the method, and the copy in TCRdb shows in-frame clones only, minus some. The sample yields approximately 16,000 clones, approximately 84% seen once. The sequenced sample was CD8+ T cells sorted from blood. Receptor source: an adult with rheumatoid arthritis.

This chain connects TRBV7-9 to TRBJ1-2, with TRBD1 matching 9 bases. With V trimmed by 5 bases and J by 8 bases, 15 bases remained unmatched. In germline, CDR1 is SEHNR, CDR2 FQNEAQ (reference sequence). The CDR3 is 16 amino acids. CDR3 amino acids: CASSPLPGQGREGYTF. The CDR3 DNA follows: TGTGCCAGCAGCCCACTACCGGGACAGGGAAGGGAAGGCTACACCTTC.

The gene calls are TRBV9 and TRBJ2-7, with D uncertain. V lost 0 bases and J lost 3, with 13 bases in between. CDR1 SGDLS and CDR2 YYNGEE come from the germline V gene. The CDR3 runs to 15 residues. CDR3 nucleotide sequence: TGTGCCAGCAGCGTAGCTGATCACCCAAGCTACGAGCAGTACTTC. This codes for CASSVADHPSYEQYF.

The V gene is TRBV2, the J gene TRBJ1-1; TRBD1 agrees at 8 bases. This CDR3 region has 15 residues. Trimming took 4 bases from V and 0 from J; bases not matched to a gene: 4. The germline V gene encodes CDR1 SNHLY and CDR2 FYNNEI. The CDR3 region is CASSGDRLMNTEAFF. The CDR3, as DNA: TGTGCCAGCAGTGGGGACAGGCTGATGAACACTGAAGCTTTCTTT.

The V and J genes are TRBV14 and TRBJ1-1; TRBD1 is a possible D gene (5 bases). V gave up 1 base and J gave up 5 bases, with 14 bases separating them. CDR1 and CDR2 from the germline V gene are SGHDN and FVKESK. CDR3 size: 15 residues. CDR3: CASSQGFGGSTEAFF. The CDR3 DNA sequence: TGTGCCAGCAGCCAAGGTTTCGGGGGTTCGACTGAAGCTTTCTTT.

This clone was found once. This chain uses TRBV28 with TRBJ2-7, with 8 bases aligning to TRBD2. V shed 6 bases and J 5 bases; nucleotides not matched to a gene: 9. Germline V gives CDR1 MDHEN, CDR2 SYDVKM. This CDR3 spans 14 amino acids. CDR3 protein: CASRAPGGANEQYF. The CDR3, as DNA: TGTGCCAGCAGGGCCCCGGGAGGGGCCAACGAGCAGTACTTC.

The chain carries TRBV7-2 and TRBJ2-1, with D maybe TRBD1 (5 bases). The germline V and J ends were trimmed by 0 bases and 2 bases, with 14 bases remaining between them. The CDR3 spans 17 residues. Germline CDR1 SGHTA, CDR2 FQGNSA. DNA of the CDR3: TGTGCCAGCAGCTTAGCAGAGGAGACAGCCCCCTACAATGAGCAGTTCTTC. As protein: CASSLAEETAPYNEQFF.

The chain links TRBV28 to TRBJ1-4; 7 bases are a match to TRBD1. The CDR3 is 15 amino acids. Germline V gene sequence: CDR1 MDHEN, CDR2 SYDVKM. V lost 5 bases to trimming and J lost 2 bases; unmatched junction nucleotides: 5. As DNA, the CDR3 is TGTGCCAGCAGTGGGAAGGGGGCCACTAATGAAAAACTGTTTTTT. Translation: CASSGKGATNEKLFF. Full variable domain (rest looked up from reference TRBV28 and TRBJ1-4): DVKVTQSSRYLVKRTGEKVFLECVQDMDHENMFWYRQDPGLGLRLIYFSYDVKMKEKGDIPEGYSVSREKKERFSLILESASTNQTSMYLCASSGKGATNEKLFFGSGTQLSVL.

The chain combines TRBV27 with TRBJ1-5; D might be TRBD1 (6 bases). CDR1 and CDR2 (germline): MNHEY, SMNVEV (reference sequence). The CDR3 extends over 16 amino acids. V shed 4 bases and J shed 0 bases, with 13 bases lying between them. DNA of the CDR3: TGTGCCAGCAGTTCCCTACAGGGTTATAGCAATCAGCCCCAGCATTTT. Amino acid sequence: CASSSLQGYSNQPQHF.

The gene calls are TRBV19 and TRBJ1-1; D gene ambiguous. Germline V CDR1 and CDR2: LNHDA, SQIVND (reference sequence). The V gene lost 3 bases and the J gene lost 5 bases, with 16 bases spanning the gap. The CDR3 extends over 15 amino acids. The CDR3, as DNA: TGTGCCAGTAGTATCGCCTCAGACGGTAATACTGAAGCTTTCTTT. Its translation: CASSIASDGNTEAFF.

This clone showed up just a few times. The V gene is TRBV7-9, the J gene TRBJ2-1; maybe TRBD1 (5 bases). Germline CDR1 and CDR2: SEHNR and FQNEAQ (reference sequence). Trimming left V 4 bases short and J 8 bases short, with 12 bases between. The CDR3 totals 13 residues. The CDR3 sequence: CASSSDSGDEQFF. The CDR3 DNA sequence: TGTGCCAGCAGCTCCGACAGTGGAGATGAGCAGTTCTTC.

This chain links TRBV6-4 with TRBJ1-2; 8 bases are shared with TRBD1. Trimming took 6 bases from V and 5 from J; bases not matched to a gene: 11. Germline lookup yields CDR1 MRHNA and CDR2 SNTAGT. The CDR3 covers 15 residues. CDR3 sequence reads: CASSSTGTGLYGYTF. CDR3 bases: TGTGCCAGCAGCTCCACCGGGACAGGACTGTATGGCTACACCTTC.

The CDR3: CASSPPGTAYTEAFF. CDR3 in DNA: TGTGCCAGCAGCCCACCTGGGACAGCCTACACTGAAGCTTTCTTT. The rearrangement joins TRBV7-9 to TRBJ1-1, with 7 bases fitting TRBD1. CDR3 length: 15 amino acids. Germline trimming cut 5 bases from V and 3 bases from J; bases unmatched to any gene: 9. Germline V gene sequence: CDR1 SEHNR, CDR2 FQNEAQ (reference sequence).

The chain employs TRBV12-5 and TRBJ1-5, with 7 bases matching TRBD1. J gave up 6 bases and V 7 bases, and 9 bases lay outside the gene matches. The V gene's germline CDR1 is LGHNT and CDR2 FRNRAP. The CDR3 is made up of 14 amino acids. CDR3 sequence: CASAQGVMGQPQHF. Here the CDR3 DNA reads TGTGCTAGTGCTCAGGGGGTTATGGGTCAGCCCCAGCATTTT. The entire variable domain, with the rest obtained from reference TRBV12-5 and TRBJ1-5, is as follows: DARVTQTPRHKVTEMGQEVTMRCQPILGHNTVFWYRQTMMQGLELLAYFRNRAPLDDSGMPKDRFSAEMPDATLATLKIQPSEPRDSAVYFCASAQGVMGQPQHFGDGTRLSIL.

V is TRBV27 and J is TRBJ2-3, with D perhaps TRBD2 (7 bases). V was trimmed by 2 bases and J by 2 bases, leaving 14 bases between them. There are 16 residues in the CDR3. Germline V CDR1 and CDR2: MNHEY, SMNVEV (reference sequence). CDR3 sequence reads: CASSLLAGAFTDTQYF. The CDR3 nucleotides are TGTGCCAGCAGTTTACTTGCGGGGGCCTTCACAGATACGCAGTATTTT.

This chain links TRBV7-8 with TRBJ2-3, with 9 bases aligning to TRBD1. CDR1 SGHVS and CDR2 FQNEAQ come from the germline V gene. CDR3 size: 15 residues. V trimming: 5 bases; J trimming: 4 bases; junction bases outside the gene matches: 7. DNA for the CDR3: TGTGCCAGCAGCCCGACACAGGGGGCCTCAGATACGCAGTATTTT. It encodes CASSPTQGASDTQYF.

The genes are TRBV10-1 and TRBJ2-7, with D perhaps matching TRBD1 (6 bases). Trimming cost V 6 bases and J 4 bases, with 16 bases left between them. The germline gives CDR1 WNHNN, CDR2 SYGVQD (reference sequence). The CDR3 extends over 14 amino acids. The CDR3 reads CASSYPGQPYEQYF. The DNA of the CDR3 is TGCGCCAGCAGCTACCCTGGACAGCCGTACGAGCAGTACTTC.

CDR3 coding DNA: TGTGCCAGCAGCCCTCTAAGCTCCTACAATGAGCAGTTCTTC. Its protein is CASSPLSSYNEQFF. The rearrangement joins TRBV7-8 to TRBJ2-1; D call uncertain. This CDR3 region has 14 residues. V gave up 5 bases and J gave up 0 bases, with 8 bases separating them. Germline CDR1 reads SGHVS; CDR2 reads FQNEAQ.

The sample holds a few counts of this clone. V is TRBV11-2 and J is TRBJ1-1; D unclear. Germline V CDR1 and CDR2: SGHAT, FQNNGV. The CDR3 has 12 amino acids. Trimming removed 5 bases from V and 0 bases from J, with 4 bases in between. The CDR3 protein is CASSPMNTEAFF. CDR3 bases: TGTGCCAGCAGCCCTATGAACACTGAAGCTTTCTTT.

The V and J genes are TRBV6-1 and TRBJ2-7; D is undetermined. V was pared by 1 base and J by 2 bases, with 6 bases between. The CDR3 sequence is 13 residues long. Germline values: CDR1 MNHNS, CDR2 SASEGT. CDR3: CASSEVLTYEQYF. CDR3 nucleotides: TGTGCCAGCAGTGAAGTATTAACCTACGAGCAGTACTTC.

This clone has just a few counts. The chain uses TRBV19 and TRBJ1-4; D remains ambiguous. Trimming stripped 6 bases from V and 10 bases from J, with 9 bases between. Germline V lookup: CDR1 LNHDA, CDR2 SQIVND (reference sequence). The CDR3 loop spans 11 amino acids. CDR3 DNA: TGTGCCAGTAGATCCGGGCCAAAACTGTTTTTT. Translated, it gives CASRSGPKLFF.

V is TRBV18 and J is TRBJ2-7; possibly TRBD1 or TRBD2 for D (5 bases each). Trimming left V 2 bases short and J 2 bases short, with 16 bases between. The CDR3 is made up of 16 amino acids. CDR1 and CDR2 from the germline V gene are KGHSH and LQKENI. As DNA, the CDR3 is TGTGCCAGCTCACCAGTCTTTAGAGGGGAGACCTACGAGCAGTACTTC. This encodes CASSPVFRGETYEQYF.

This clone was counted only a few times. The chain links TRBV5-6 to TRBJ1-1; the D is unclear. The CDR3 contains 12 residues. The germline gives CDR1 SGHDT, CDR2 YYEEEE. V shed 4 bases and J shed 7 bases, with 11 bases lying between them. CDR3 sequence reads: CASSPNRDEAFF. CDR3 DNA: TGTGCCAGCAGCCCGAACCGGGATGAAGCTTTCTTT.

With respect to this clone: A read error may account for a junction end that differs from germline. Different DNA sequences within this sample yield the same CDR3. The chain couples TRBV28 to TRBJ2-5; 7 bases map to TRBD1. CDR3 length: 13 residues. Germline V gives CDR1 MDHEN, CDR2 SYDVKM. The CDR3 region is CASSQTGKETQYF. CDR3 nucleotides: TGCGCCAGCAGCCAGACAGGGAAAGAGACCCAGTACTTC.

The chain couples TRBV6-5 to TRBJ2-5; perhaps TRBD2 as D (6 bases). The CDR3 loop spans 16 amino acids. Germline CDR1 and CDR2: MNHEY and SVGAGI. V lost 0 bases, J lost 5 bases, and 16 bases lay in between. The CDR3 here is CASSYSSRRGTETQYF. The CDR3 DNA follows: TGTGCCAGCAGTTACTCCTCTAGGAGGGGCACGGAGACCCAGTACTTC.

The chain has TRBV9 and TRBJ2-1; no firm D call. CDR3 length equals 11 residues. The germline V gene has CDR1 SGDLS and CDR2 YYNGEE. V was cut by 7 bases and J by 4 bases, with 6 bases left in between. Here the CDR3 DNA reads TGTGCCAGCGGTCGTTACAATGAGCAGTTCTTC. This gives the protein CASGRYNEQFF.

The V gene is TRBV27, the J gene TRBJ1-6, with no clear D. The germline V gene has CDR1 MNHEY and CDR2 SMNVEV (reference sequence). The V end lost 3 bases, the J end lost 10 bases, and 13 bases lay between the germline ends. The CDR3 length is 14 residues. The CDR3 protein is CASSLPSAGSPLHF. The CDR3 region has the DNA TGTGCCAGCAGTTTGCCATCCGCAGGCTCACCCCTCCACTTT.

The CDR3 here is CASSLKVGRGQETQYF. In nucleotides, the CDR3 is TGCGCCAGCAGCCTTAAAGTGGGAAGGGGCCAAGAGACCCAGTACTTC. The rearrangement uses TRBV4-1 and TRBJ2-5, with TRBD1 as a possible D gene (5 bases). The CDR3 is 16 residues long. The V and J ends lost 4 bases and 1 base respectively, with 16 bases between them. Germline lookup yields CDR1 MGHRA and CDR2 YSYEKL.